Below, one T cell receptor beta chain is given with its context. This CDR3 comprises 15 residues. V gave up 4 bases and J gave up 6 bases, with 18 bases separating them. CDR1 and CDR2 (germline): SGHRS, YFSETQ. TCRdb's table, derived via immunoSEQ multiplex PCR, lists solely in-frame clones and lacks some. The table shows approximately 45,000 clones, with roughly 86% occurring only once. This specimen comes from a study of OX40 agonist ivuxolimab in advanced cancers. The V and J genes are TRBV5-1 and TRBJ2-3; TRBD1 might be the D (7 bases). The receptor was derived from an adult with an advanced solid tumor such as melanoma, head and neck, liver or kidney cancer. Sequencing used CD4+ or CD8+ T cells sorted from blood, obtained in a trial of the OX40 agonist ivuxolimab. CDR3 protein: CASSVTGEVGDTQYF. The CDR3, as DNA: TGCGCCAGCAGCGTTACAGGGGAGGTCGGGGATACGCAGTATTTT.